These T cell receptor beta chains were read from a single sample in a study of blood T cell repertoires in COVID-19. Clones were read by immunoSEQ multiplex PCR, and TCRdb kept only the in-frame ones, dropping some. Here the sample spans approximately 130,000 clones, more than 80% being singletons. The sample was peripheral blood. These receptors were collected from a man between 65 and 80 years old with active or convalescent COVID-19. The conserved cysteine and the conserved F or W are not part of the CDR3 here. D genes are given only for firm matches.

CDR3 protein: ASSQGTDGSYEQY
D gene: NA
J gene: TRBJ2-7
V gene: TRBV28

CDR3 protein: SAMNTEAF
D gene: NA
J gene: TRBJ1-1
V gene: TRBV29-1

CDR3 protein: ASSLQATNYGYT
D gene: NA
J gene: TRBJ1-2
V gene: TRBV5-1

CDR3 protein: ASSLAGFGNTIY
D gene: NA
J gene: TRBJ1-3
V gene: TRBV27

CDR3 protein: ASSYSIHLNTGELF
D gene: NA
J gene: TRBJ2-2
V gene: TRBV6-5

CDR3 protein: ASQDRANTGELF
D gene: TRBD1
J gene: TRBJ2-2
V gene: TRBV2

CDR3 protein: ASSLVGDPGNTIY
D gene: NA
J gene: TRBJ1-3
V gene: TRBV5-1

CDR3 protein: ASSSTQSSYNEQF
D gene: NA
J gene: TRBJ2-1
V gene: TRBV27

CDR3 protein: ASRLREALSYEQY
D gene: TRBD2
J gene: TRBJ2-7
V gene: TRBV28

CDR3 protein: AWKNRGSAEAF
D gene: TRBD1
J gene: TRBJ1-1
V gene: TRBV30

CDR3 protein: ASSPGTDTQY
D gene: NA
J gene: TRBJ2-3
V gene: TRBV7-2

CDR3 protein: AWSVLWATANTEAF
D gene: NA
J gene: TRBJ1-1
V gene: TRBV30

CDR3 protein: ASSPRGALYQPQH
D gene: NA
J gene: TRBJ1-5
V gene: TRBV27

CDR3 protein: ASSLDGQGPAF
D gene: NA
J gene: TRBJ1-1
V gene: TRBV7-3

CDR3 protein: ASRGQAPTDTQY
D gene: TRBD1
J gene: TRBJ2-3
V gene: TRBV6-5

CDR3 protein: ASSRLAGDTGELF
D gene: TRBD2
J gene: TRBJ2-2
V gene: TRBV6-5

CDR3 protein: ASSPRAQGISTDTQY
D gene: NA
J gene: TRBJ2-3
V gene: TRBV5-5

CDR3 protein: ASSLGLTSGRTRYEQY
D gene: TRBD2
J gene: TRBJ2-7
V gene: TRBV28

CDR3 protein: AISQRQGYNEQF
D gene: TRBD1
J gene: TRBJ2-1
V gene: TRBV10-3

CDR3 protein: SASLPGADQPQH
D gene: NA
J gene: TRBJ1-5
V gene: TRBV20-1

CDR3 protein: ASSPRVAGAKDTQY
D gene: TRBD2
J gene: TRBJ2-3
V gene: TRBV18

CDR3 protein: ASSPGTGEGQPQH
D gene: TRBD1
J gene: TRBJ1-5
V gene: TRBV5-1

CDR3 protein: ASSLDTARGRNSGELF
D gene: TRBD1
J gene: TRBJ2-2
V gene: TRBV7-6

CDR3 protein: ASSPRTGGNEQF
D gene: TRBD1
J gene: TRBJ2-1
V gene: TRBV18

CDR3 protein: SVEERGVPLAGLAKNIQY
D gene: TRBD2
J gene: TRBJ2-4
V gene: TRBV29-1

CDR3 protein: ASSGGQARDTQY
D gene: TRBD1
J gene: TRBJ2-3
V gene: TRBV5-1

CDR3 protein: ASSLSGGYGYT
D gene: NA
J gene: TRBJ1-2
V gene: TRBV27

CDR3 protein: ASSQSGQNIQY
D gene: NA
J gene: TRBJ2-4
V gene: TRBV16

CDR3 protein: ASSFQGGNEQF
D gene: NA
J gene: TRBJ2-1
V gene: TRBV7-9

CDR3 protein: ASRTSGAGEQY
D gene: TRBD2
J gene: TRBJ2-7
V gene: TRBV7-8

CDR3 protein: ATSREKTGTSPF
D gene: TRBD2
J gene: TRBJ2-1
V gene: TRBV15

CDR3 protein: ASSPQQQNQPQH
D gene: NA
J gene: TRBJ1-5
V gene: TRBV18

CDR3 protein: ASSQTSAGVSEQY
D gene: TRBD2
J gene: TRBJ2-7
V gene: TRBV28

CDR3 protein: ASSAGPGLAGVGEQF
D gene: TRBD2
J gene: TRBJ2-1
V gene: TRBV9

CDR3 protein: ASSEVGSSYEQY
D gene: NA
J gene: TRBJ2-7
V gene: TRBV5-1